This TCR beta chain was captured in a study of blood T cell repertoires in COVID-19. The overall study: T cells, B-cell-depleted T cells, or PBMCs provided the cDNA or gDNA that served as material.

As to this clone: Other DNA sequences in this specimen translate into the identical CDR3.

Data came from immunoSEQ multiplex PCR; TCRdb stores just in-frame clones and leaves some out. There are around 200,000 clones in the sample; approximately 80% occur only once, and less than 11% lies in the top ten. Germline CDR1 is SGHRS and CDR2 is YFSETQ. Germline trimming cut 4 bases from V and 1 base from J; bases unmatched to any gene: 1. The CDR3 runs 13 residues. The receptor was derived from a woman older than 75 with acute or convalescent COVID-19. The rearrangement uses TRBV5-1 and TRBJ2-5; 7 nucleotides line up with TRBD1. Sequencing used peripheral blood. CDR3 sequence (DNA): TGCGCCAGCAGCAGGGACAGCCAAGAGACCCAGTACTTC. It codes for CASSRDSQETQYF.